This TCR beta chain was retrieved from a study of T-cell reconstitution after alpha-beta-depleted transplantation in children. Study-level points and caveats: At around two months after transplant, the alpha-beta T cells were reportedly derived from several hundred expanded clones that came from non-depleted graft cells. Most T-cell counts and diversity one year after the transplant came from T cells that were newly produced. From surviving recipient T cells and thymic progenitors came the high day-60 TCRbeta diversity observed in some patients.

Germline assignment: CDR1 SGHAT and CDR2 FQNNGV. This CDR3 comprises 16 residues. Trimming removed 5 bases from V and 8 bases from J, with 22 bases in between. Comment on this clonotype: Antigen unknown.

Unique molecular identifiers were used to barcode this TCRbeta library. One entry per CDR3 protein results from TCRdb running MiXCR on the PCR reads. The sample shows 90,000 to 130,000 distinct CDR3 sequences, almost 6.5% of them seen only once. The chain combines TRBV11-2 with TRBJ2-1; tentative D call: TRBD1 (5 bases). The sequencing here drew on PBMCs, mostly from graft donor cells, taken 360 days after TCRalphabeta/CD19-depleted stem cell transplant. The sequence was obtained from a male patient aged 2-10 years who had a stem cell transplant for acute lymphoblastic leukemia, so the T cells may come from the graft donor. The CDR3 DNA is TGTGCCAGCAGCCGGCAAGCCCCCCAGGGAAAGTATGAGCAGTTCTTC. Translating it yields CASSRQAPQGKYEQFF.